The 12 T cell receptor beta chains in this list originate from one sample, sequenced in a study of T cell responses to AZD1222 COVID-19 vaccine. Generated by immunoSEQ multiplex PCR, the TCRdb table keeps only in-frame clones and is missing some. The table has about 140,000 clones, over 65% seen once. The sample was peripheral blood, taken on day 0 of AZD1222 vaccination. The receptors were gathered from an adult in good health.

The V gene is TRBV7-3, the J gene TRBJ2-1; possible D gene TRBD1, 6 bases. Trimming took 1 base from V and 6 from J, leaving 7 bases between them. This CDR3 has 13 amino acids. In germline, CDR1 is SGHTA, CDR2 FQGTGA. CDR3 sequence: CASSLKGGNEQFF. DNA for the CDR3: TGTGCCAGCAGCTTAAAAGGGGGCAATGAGCAGTTCTTC.

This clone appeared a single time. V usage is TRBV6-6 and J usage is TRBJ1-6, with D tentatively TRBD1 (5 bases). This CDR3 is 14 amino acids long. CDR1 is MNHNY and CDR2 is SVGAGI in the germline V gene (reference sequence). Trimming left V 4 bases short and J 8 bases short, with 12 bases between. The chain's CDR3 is CASSSGRSDSPLHF. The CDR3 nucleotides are TGTGCCAGCAGTTCGGGACGCTCAGATTCACCCCTCCACTTT.

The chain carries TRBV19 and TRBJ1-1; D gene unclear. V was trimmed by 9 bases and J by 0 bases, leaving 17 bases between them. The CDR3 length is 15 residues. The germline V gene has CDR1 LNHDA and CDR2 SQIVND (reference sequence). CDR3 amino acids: CASHRRREMNTEAFF. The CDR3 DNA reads TGTGCCAGCCATCGGAGACGTGAAATGAACACTGAAGCTTTCTTT.

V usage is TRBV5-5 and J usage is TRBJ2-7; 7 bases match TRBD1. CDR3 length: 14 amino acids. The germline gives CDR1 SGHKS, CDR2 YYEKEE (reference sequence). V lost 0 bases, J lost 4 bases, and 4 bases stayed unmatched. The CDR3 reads CASSLEGAVYEQYF. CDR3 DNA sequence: TGTGCCAGCAGCTTGGAGGGGGCGGTGTACGAGCAGTACTTC.

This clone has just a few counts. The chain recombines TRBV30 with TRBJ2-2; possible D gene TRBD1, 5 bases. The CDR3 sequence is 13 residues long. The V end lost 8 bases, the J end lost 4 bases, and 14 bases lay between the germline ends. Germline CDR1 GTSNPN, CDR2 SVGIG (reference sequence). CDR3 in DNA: TGTGCCGCCCCCAGGGCAGCCACCGGGGAGCTGTTTTTT. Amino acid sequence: CAAPRAATGELFF.

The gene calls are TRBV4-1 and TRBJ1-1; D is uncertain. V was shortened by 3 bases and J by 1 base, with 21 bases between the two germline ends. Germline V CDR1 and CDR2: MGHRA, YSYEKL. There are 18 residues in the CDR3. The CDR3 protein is CASSHPAEGAFANTEAFF. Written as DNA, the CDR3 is TGCGCCAGCAGCCATCCCGCCGAGGGAGCGTTCGCGAACACTGAAGCTTTCTTT.

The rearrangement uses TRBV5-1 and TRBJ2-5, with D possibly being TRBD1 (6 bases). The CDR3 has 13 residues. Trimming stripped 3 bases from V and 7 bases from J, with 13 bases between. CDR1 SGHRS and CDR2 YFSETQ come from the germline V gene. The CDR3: CASSWQGIGTQYF. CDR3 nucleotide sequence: TGCGCCAGCAGCTGGCAGGGGATCGGGACCCAGTACTTC. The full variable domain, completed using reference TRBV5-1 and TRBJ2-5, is KAGVTQTPRYLIKTRGQQVTLSCSPISGHRSVSWYQQTPGQGLQFLFEYFSETQRNKGNFPGRFSGRQFSNSRSEMNVSTLELGDSALYLCASSWQGIGTQYFGPGTRLLVL.

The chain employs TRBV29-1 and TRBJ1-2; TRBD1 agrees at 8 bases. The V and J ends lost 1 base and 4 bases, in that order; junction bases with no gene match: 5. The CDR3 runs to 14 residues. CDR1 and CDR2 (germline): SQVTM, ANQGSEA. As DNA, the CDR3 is TGCAGCGTTGAAGTATATGGACAGGGCTATGGCTACACCTTC. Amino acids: CSVEVYGQGYGYTF.

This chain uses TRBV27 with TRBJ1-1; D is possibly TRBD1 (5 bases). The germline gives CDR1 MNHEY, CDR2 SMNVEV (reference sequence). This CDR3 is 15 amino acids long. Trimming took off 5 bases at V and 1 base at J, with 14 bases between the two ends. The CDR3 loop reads CASSPGGAGNTEAFF. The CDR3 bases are TGTGCCAGCAGTCCGGGCGGGGCAGGGAACACTGAAGCTTTCTTT.

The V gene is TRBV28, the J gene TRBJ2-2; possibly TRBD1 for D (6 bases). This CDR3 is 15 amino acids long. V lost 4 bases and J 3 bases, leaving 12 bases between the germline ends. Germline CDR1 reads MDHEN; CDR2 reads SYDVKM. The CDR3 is CASSSYREDTGELFF. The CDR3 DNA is TGTGCCAGCAGTTCCTACAGGGAAGACACCGGGGAGCTGTTTTTT.

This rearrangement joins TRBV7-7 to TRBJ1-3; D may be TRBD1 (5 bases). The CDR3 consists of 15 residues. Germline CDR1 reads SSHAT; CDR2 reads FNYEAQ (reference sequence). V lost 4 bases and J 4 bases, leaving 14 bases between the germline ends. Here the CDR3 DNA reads TGTGCCAGCAGCTCCCTTCCGGGGGGAGGAAACACCATATATTTT. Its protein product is CASSSLPGGGNTIYF.

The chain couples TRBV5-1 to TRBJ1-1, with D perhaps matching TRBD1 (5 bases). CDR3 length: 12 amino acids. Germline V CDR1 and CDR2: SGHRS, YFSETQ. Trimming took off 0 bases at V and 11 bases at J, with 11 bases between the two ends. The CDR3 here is CASSLVQGRAFF. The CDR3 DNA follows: TGCGCCAGCAGCTTGGTCCAGGGCCGGGCTTTCTTT. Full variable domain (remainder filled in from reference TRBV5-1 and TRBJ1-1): KAGVTQTPRYLIKTRGQQVTLSCSPISGHRSVSWYQQTPGQGLQFLFEYFSETQRNKGNFPGRFSGRQFSNSRSEMNVSTLELGDSALYLCASSLVQGRAFFGQGTRLTVV.